This T cell receptor beta chain was recorded in a study of identical twins. This clonotype showed up just a few times. Antigen unknown. This CDR3 comprises 16 residues. V dropped 0 bases and J dropped 0 bases, with 11 bases sitting between them. Germline V gene data show CDR1 as SGHKS and CDR2 as YYEKEE (reference sequence). General study findings and limits: Cord blood's abundant beta clonotypes had fewer insertions, unlike memory repertoires. Invariant cells of the MAIT and iNKT types might have partly distorted the zero-insertion analyses. For out-of-frame alpha sequences shared by twins, low generation probability was in excess.

It was template switching that added a universal primer site, and there were unique molecular identifiers on the cDNA. Via MiXCR, TCRdb re-called the 5' RACE reads, giving one row per CDR3 protein. The sample shows a few hundred thousand distinct CDR3 sequences, about 8.3% of them seen only once. This sample also appeared in a second study, on yellow fever vaccine responses in identical twins.

The chain carries TRBV5-5 and TRBJ2-3; D not resolved. Material: CD8+ T cells sorted from blood. This clonotype was obtained from a young woman in good health. CDR3 region: CASSLAIRQSTDTQYF. In DNA form, the CDR3 reads TGTGCCAGCAGCTTGGCCATCAGACAAAGCACAGATACGCAGTATTTT.